A single T cell receptor (beta chain) is shown here with its context. This sample is part of a study of blood T cell repertoires in COVID-19. The data were produced by immunoSEQ multiplex PCR, yet TCRdb's version contains in-frame clones alone and is incomplete. The profile covers about 190,000 clones, with about 88% appearing a single time and about 1.1% taken by the ten largest. V lost 0 bases, J lost 2 bases, and 4 bases lay in between. The CDR3 loop spans 13 amino acids. From germline, CDR1 is SGHDT and CDR2 YYEEEE. The sequence came from a man aged 30 to 39 with acute or convalescent COVID-19. This chain uses TRBV5-6 with TRBJ2-3; D call uncertain. Sequenced material: peripheral blood. The DNA for the CDR3 is TGTGCCAGCAGCTTGGGTCACACAGATACGCAGTATTTT. Protein product: CASSLGHTDTQYF.